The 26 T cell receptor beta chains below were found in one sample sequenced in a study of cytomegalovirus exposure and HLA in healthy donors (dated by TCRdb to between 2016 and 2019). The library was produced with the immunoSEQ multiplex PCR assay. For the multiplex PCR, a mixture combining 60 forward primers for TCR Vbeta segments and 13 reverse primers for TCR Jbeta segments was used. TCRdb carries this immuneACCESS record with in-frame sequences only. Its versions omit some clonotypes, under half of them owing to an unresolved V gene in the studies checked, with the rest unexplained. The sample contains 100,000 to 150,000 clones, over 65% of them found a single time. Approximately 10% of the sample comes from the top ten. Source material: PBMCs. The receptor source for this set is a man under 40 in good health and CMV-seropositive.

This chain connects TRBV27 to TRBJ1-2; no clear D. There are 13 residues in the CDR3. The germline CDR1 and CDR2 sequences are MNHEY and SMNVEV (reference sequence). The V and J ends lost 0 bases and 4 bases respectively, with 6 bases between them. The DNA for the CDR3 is TGTGCCAGCAGTTTATCCTCGTTCTATGGCTACACCTTC. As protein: CASSLSSFYGYTF.

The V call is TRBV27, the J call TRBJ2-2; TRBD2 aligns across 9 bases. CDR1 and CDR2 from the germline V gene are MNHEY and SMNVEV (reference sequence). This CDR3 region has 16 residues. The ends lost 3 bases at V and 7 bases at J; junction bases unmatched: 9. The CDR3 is CASSFQTAREGGELFF. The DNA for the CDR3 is TGTGCCAGCAGTTTCCAGACGGCGCGGGAGGGCGGGGAGCTGTTTTTT.

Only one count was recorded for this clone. This CDR3 reads CASSKQGGTYEQYF. The CDR3 DNA is TGTGCCAGCAGTAAACAGGGGGGGACCTACGAGCAGTACTTC. This chain links TRBV28 with TRBJ2-5, with D perhaps TRBD1 (8 bases). The DNA matches TRBJ2-7 better at its end, which makes the J call doubtful. The germline gives CDR1 MDHEN, CDR2 SYDVKM. CDR3 length equals 14 residues.

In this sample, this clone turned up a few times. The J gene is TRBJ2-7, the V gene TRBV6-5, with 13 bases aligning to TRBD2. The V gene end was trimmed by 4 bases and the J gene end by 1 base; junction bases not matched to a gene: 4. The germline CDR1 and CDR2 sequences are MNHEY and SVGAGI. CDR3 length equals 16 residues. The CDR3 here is CASSWATSGRSYEQYF. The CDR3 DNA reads TGTGCCAGCAGTTGGGCGACTAGCGGGAGGTCCTACGAGCAGTACTTC.

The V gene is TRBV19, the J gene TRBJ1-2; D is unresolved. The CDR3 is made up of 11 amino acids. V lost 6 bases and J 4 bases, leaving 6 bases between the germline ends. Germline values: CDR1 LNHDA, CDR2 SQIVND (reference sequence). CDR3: CASSSGYGYTF. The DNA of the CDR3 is TGTGCCAGTAGCTCCGGCTATGGCTACACCTTC.

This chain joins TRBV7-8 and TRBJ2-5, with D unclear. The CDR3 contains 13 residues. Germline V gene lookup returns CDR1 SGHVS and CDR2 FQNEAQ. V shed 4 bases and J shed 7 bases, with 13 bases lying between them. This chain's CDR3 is CASSYRNPGTQYF. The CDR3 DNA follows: TGTGCCAGCAGCTATAGGAATCCGGGGACCCAGTACTTC.

The CDR3 DNA reads TGTGCCAGCAGCTTTTCTGCAGCGGGAGCGGGGCAGACCCAGTACTTC. The encoded protein is CASSFSAAGAGQTQYF. The chain couples TRBV7-2 to TRBJ2-5; 8 bases match TRBD2. With V trimmed by 3 bases and J by 6 bases, 12 bases remained unmatched. Looked up from germline, CDR1 is SGHTA and CDR2 is FQGNSA. The length of the CDR3 is 16 residues.

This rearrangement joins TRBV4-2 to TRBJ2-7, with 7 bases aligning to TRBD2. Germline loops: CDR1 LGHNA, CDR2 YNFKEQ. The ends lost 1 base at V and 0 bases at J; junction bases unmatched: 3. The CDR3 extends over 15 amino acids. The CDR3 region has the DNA TGTGCCAGCAGCCAAGCGGGGACTACCTCCTACGAGCAGTACTTC. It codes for CASSQAGTTSYEQYF.

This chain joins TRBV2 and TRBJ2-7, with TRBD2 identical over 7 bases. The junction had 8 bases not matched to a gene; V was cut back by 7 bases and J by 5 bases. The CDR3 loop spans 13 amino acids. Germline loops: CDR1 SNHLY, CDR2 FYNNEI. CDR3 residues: CASTGGSRNEQYF. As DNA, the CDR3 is TGTGCCAGCACGGGCGGGAGTCGTAACGAGCAGTACTTC.

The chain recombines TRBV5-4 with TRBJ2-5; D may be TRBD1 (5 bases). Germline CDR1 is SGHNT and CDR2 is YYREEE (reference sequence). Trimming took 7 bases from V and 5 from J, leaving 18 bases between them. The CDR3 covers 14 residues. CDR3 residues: CASSLDQGQETQYF. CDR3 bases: TGTGCCAGCTCCCTTGATCAGGGCCAGGAGACCCAGTACTTC.

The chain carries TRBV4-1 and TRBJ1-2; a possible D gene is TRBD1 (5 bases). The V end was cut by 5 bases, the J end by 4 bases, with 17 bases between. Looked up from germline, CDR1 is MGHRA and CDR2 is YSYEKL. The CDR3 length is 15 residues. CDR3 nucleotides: TGCGCCAGCAGCGGCCTTGACAGTGGCCTCTATGGCTACACCTTC. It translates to CASSGLDSGLYGYTF.

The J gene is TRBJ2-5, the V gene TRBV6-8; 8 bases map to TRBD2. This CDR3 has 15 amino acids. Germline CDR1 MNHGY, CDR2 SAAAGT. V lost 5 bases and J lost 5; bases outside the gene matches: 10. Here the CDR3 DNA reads TGTGCCAGCAGTCCTCCGGGACTAGGATGGGAGACCCAGTACTTC. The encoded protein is CASSPPGLGWETQYF.

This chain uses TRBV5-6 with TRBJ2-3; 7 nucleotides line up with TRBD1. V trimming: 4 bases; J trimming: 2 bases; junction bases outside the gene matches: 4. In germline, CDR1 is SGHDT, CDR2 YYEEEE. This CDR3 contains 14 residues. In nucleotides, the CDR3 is TGTGCCAGCAGCAGACAGGGCCCCACAGATACGCAGTATTTT. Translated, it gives CASSRQGPTDTQYF. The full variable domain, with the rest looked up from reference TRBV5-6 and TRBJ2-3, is DAGVTQSPTHLIKTRGQQVTLRCSPKSGHDTVSWYQQALGQGPQFIFQYYEEEERQRGNFPDRFSGHQFPNYSSELNVNALLLGDSALYLCASSRQGPTDTQYFGPGTRLTVL.

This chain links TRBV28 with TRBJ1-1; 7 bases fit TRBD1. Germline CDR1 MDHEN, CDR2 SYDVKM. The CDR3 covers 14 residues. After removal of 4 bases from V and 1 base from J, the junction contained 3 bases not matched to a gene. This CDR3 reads CASSSGTANTEAFF. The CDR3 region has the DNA TGTGCCAGCAGTTCCGGGACAGCGAACACTGAAGCTTTCTTT.

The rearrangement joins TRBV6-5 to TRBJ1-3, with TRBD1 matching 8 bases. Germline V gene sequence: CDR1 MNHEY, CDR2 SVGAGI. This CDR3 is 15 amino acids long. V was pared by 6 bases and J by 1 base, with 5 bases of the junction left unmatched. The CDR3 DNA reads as TGTGCCAGCAGACCTTGGACAGGGTCTGGAAACACCATATATTTT. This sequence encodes CASRPWTGSGNTIYF.

In nucleotides, the CDR3 is TGTGCCACAATGTGGGGGACAGGGTATGGTGAGCAGTACTTC. This gives the protein CATMWGTGYGEQYF. The chain employs TRBV11-2 and TRBJ2-7, with 9 bases lining up with TRBD1. The CDR3 has 14 residues. The V and J ends lost 10 bases and 7 bases, in that order; junction bases with no gene match: 14. Germline lookup yields CDR1 SGHAT and CDR2 FQNNGV.

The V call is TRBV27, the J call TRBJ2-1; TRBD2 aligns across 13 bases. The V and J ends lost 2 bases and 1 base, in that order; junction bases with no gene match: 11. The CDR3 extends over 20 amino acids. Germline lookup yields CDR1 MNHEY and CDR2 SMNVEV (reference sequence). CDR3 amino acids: CASSLKGRTSGRGSYNEQFF. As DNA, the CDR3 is TGTGCCAGCAGTTTAAAAGGGAGGACTAGCGGGAGAGGGTCCTACAATGAGCAGTTCTTC.

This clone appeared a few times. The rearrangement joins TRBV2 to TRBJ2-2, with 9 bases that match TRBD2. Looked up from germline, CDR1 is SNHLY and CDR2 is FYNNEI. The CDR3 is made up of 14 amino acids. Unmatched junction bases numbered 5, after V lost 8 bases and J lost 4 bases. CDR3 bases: TGTGCCAGCGCGGGAGGGCCAAGCACCGGGGAGCTGTTTTTT. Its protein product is CASAGGPSTGELFF.

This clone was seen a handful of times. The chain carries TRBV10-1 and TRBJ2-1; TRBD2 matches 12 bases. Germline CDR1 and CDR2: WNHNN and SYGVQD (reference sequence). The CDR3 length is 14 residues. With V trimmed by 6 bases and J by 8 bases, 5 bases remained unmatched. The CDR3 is CASSETSGSDEQFF. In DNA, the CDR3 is TGCGCCAGCAGCGAGACTAGCGGGAGCGATGAGCAGTTCTTC.

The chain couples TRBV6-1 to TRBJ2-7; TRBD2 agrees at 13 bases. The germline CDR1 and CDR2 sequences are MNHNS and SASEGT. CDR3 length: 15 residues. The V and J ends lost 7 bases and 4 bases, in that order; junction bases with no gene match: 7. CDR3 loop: CASTRTSGGLYEQYF. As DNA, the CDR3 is TGTGCCAGCACCAGGACTAGCGGGGGACTGTACGAGCAGTACTTC.

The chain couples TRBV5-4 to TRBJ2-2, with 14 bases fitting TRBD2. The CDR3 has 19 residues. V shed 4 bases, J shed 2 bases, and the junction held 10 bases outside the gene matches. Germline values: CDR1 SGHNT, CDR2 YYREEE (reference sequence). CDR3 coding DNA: TGTGCCAGCAGCGTGCCCAGACTAGCGGGAGGGGTAAACACCGGGGAGCTGTTTTTT. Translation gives CASSVPRLAGGVNTGELFF.

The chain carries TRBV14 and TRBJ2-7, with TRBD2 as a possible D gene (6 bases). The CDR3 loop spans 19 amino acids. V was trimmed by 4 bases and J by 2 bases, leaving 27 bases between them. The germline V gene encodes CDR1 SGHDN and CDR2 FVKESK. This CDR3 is CASSPPRRDAPIQPYEQYF. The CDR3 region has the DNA TGTGCCAGCAGCCCGCCTCGGCGGGACGCGCCGATACAACCCTACGAGCAGTACTTC.

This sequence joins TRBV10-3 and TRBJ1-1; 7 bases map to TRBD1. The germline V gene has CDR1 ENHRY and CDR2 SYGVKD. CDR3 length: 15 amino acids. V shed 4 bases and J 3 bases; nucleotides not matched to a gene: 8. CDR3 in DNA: TGTGCCATCAGTGGAGGACAGGCCAAGGACACTGAAGCTTTCTTT. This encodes CAISGGQAKDTEAFF.

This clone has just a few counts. This CDR3 is CASSLVLGTSRGKDTQYF. The CDR3 coding sequence is TGTGCCAGCAGTTTAGTATTAGGGACTAGCCGGGGGAAAGATACGCAGTATTTT. The chain is built from TRBV28 and TRBJ2-3; 9 bases agree with TRBD2. J lost 5 bases, V lost 2 bases, and 14 bases had no gene match. The CDR3 length is 18 residues. From germline, CDR1 is MDHEN and CDR2 SYDVKM.

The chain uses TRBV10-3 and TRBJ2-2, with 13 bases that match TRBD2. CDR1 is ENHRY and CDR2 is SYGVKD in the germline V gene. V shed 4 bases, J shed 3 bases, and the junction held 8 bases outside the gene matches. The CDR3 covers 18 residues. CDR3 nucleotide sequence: TGTGCCATCAGTGGCCGACTAGCGGGAGGATGGGACACCGGGGAGCTGTTTTTT. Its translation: CAISGRLAGGWDTGELFF.

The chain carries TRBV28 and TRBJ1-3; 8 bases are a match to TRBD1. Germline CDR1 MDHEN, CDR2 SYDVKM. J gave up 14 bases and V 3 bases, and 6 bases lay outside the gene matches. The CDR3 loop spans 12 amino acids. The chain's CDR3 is CASSFPGQALYF. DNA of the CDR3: TGTGCCAGCAGTTTCCCGGGACAGGCTCTATATTTT. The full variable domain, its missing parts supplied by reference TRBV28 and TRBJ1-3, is DVKVTQSSRYLVKRTGEKVFLECVQDMDHENMFWYRQDPGLGLRLIYFSYDVKMKEKGDIPEGYSVSREKKERFSLILESASTNQTSMYLCASSFPGQALYFGEGSWLTVV.